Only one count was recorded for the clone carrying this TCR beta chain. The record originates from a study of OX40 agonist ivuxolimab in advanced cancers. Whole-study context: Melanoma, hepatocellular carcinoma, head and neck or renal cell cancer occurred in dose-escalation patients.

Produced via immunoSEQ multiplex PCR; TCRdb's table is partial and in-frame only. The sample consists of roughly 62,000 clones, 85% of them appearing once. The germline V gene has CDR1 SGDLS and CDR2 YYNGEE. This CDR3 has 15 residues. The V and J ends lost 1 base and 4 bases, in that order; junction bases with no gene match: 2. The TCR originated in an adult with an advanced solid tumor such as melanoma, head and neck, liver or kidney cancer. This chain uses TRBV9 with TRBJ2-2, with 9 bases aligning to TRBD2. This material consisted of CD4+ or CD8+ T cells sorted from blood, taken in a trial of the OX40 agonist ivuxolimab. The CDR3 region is CASSVLAGTTGELFF. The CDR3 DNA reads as TGTGCCAGCAGCGTACTAGCGGGAACCACCGGGGAGCTGTTTTTT.